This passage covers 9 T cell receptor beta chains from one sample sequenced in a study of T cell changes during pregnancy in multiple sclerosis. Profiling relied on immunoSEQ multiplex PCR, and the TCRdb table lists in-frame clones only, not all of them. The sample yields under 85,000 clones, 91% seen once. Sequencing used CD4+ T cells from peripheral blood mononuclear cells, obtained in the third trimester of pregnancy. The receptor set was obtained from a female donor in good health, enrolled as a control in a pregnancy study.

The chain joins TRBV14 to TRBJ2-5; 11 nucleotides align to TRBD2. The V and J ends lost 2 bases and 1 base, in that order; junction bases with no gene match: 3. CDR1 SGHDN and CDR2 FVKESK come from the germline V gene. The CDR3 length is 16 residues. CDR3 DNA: TGTGCCAGCAGCCAATTGCTAGCGGGGGGCCAAGAGACCCAGTACTTC. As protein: CASSQLLAGGQETQYF.

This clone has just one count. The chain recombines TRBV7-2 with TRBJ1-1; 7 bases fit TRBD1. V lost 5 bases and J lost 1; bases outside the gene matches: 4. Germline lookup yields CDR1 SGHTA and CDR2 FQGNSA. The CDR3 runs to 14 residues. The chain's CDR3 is CASSPRTGNTEAFF. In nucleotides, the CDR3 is TGTGCCAGCAGCCCGAGGACAGGGAACACTGAAGCTTTCTTT.

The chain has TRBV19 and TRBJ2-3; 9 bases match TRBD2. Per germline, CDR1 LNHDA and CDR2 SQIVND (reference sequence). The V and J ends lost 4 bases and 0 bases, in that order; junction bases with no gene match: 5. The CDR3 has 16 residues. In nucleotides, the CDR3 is TGTGCCAGTAGTACCCGACTAGCGGATAGCACAGATACGCAGTATTTT. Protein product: CASSTRLADSTDTQYF.

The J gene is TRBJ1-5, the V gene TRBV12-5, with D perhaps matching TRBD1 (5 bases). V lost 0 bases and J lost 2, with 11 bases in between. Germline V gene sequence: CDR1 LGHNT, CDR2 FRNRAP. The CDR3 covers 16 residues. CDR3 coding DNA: TGTGCTAGTGGTTTGGTCGGGGGGTTGGGCAATCAGCCCCAGCATTTT. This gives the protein CASGLVGGLGNQPQHF. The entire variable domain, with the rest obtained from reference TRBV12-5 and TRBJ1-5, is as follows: DARVTQTPRHKVTEMGQEVTMRCQPILGHNTVFWYRQTMMQGLELLAYFRNRAPLDDSGMPKDRFSAEMPDATLATLKIQPSEPRDSAVYFCASGLVGGLGNQPQHFGDGTRLSIL.

The CDR3 loop is CASSQDDRGRSPLHF. CDR3 sequence (DNA): TGCGCCAGCAGCCAAGATGACAGGGGACGTTCACCCCTCCACTTT. This chain joins TRBV4-3 and TRBJ1-6, with 8 bases matching TRBD1. The CDR3 has 15 residues. Looked up from germline, CDR1 is LGHNA and CDR2 is YSLEER. V lost 0 bases to trimming and J lost 9 bases; unmatched junction nucleotides: 4.

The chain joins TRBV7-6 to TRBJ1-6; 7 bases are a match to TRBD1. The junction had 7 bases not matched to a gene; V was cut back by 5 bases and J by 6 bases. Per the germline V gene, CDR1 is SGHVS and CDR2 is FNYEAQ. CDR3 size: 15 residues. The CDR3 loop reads CASSPLGTVNSPLHF. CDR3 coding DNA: TGTGCCAGCAGCCCCTTGGGGACAGTTAATTCACCCCTCCACTTT.

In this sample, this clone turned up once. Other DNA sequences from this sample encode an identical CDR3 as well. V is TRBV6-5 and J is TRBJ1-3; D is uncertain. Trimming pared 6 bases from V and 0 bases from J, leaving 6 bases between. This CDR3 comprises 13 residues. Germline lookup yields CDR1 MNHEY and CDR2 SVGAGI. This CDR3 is CASSLNSGNTIYF. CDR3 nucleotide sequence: TGTGCCAGCAGCTTAAACTCTGGAAACACCATATATTTT.

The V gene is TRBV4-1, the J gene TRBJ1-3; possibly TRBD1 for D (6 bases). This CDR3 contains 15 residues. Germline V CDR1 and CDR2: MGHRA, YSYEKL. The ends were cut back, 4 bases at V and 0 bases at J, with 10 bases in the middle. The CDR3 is CASSPTGLSGNTIYF. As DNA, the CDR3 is TGCGCCAGCAGCCCTACAGGGCTCTCTGGAAACACCATATATTTT.

The CDR3 is CASRGTGQPNSPLHF. CDR3 sequence (DNA): TGTGCCAGCAGGGGAACAGGACAGCCGAATTCACCCCTCCACTTT. The chain is built from TRBV6-5 and TRBJ1-6, with a tentative D call TRBD1 (6 bases). Trimming removed 6 bases at V and 7 bases at J, with 16 bases between. Germline V gene sequence: CDR1 MNHEY, CDR2 SVGAGI. The CDR3 has 15 amino acids.